The 10 T cell receptor beta chains listed next were all sequenced from one sample in a study of blood T cell repertoires in COVID-19. Sequenced by immunoSEQ multiplex PCR; TCRdb stores in-frame clones only, minus some. The sample has approximately 210,000 clones; approximately 85% are singletons. What was sequenced was peripheral blood. The receptors shown here come from a woman in her seventies with active or convalescent COVID-19.

The V gene is TRBV27, the J gene TRBJ2-2, with D tentatively TRBD2 (6 bases). Looked up from germline, CDR1 is MNHEY and CDR2 is SMNVEV (reference sequence). The ends were cut back, 1 base at V and 9 bases at J, with 12 bases in the middle. The CDR3 has 14 residues. The CDR3 region is CASSLFLGGWELFF. DNA of the CDR3: TGTGCCAGCAGTTTATTCTTAGGAGGGTGGGAGCTGTTTTTT.

This chain links TRBV4-1 with TRBJ1-1; 12 bases fit TRBD1. J gave up 6 bases and V 2 bases, and 4 bases lay outside the gene matches. This CDR3 spans 15 amino acids. Per germline, CDR1 MGHRA and CDR2 YSYEKL. The CDR3 bases are TGCGCCAGCAGCCAACAGGGACAGGGGGCGTCTGAAGCTTTCTTT. Translating gives CASSQQGQGASEAFF.

In this sample, this clone turned up a few times. The chain is built from TRBV2 and TRBJ2-5; 11 bases agree with TRBD1. The CDR3 has 13 amino acids. Germline V CDR1 and CDR2: SNHLY, FYNNEI. V was clipped by 6 bases and J by 7 bases; unmatched bases: 4. The CDR3 DNA reads as TGTGCCAGCAGGGGACAGGGGGTCGGGACCCAGTACTTC. As protein: CASRGQGVGTQYF. Using reference TRBV2 and TRBJ2-5 for the parts outside the CDR3, the full variable domain is EPEVTQTPSHQVTQMGQEVILRCVPISNHLYFYWYRQILGQKVEFLVSFYNNEISEKSEIFDDQFSVERPDGSNFTLKIRSTKLEDSAMYFCASRGQGVGTQYFGPGTRLLVL.

The chain has TRBV23-1 and TRBJ2-7, with 9 positions matching TRBD1. TRBV23-1 is reported as an ORF; its role is uncertain. The trim removed 6 bases at V and 1 base at J, leaving 4 bases unmatched. The CDR3 covers 14 residues. CDR3 nucleotide sequence: TGCGCCAGCAGAACCGGGACAGGGTCCTACGAGCAGTACTTC. This translates into CASRTGTGSYEQYF.

This sequence joins TRBV2 and TRBJ2-5, with 8 bases identical to TRBD1. Per the germline V gene, CDR1 is SNHLY and CDR2 is FYNNEI. Trimming at V came to 5 bases and at J to 6 bases, leaving 2 bases not matched to a gene. The CDR3 loop spans 12 amino acids. The CDR3 DNA follows: TGTGCCAGCAGTAGGACAGGGAAGACCCAGTACTTC. Its protein product is CASSRTGKTQYF. Variable domain in full (rest from reference TRBV2 and TRBJ2-5): EPEVTQTPSHQVTQMGQEVILRCVPISNHLYFYWYRQILGQKVEFLVSFYNNEISEKSEIFDDQFSVERPDGSNFTLKIRSTKLEDSAMYFCASSRTGKTQYFGPGTRLLVL.

This chain joins TRBV6-6 and TRBJ1-2; 9 nucleotides agree with TRBD1. The ends lost 7 bases at V and 4 bases at J; junction bases unmatched: 7. The germline V gene encodes CDR1 MNHNY and CDR2 SVGAGI (reference sequence). This CDR3 spans 14 amino acids. The CDR3 region is CASKTMDRGYGYTF. For the CDR3, the DNA is TGTGCCAGCAAAACTATGGACAGGGGCTATGGCTACACCTTC.

The chain recombines TRBV4-2 with TRBJ1-6, with 7 nucleotides matching TRBD1. J was trimmed by 5 bases and V by 2 bases; bases with no gene match: 3. This CDR3 has 15 residues. Germline V gene data show CDR1 as LGHNA and CDR2 as YNFKEQ. The CDR3 reads CASSQPGQDNSPLHF. In DNA form, the CDR3 reads TGTGCCAGCAGCCAACCCGGACAGGATAATTCACCCCTCCACTTT.

As concerns this clone: Additional DNA sequences in this sample encode the identical CDR3. V usage is TRBV10-2 and J usage is TRBJ1-6, with TRBD1 matching 7 bases. The CDR3 is 15 residues long. The V gene's germline CDR1 is WSHSY and CDR2 SAAADI. V lost 5 bases and J lost 7; bases outside the gene matches: 8. The CDR3 DNA reads TGCGCCAGCAGTTTAATGCGGGACAGCAATTCACCCCTCCACTTT. It encodes CASSLMRDSNSPLHF.

The V and J genes are TRBV18 and TRBJ1-1; 9 bases fit TRBD1. Per germline, CDR1 KGHSH and CDR2 LQKENI. The ends lost 6 bases at V and 0 bases at J; junction bases unmatched: 8. CDR3 size: 16 residues. Here the CDR3 reads CASSPARQGVNTEAFF. The CDR3 nucleotides read TGTGCCAGCTCGCCCGCAAGACAGGGGGTGAACACTGAAGCTTTCTTT. Using reference TRBV18 and TRBJ1-1 for the parts outside the CDR3, the full variable domain is NAGVMQNPRHLVRRRGQEARLRCSPMKGHSHVYWYRQLPEEGLKFMVYLQKENIIDESGMPKERFSAEFPKEGPSILRIQQVVRGDSAAYFCASSPARQGVNTEAFFGQGTRLTVV.

The rearrangement joins TRBV2 to TRBJ2-7; 10 bases fit TRBD2. Germline CDR1 and CDR2: SNHLY and FYNNEI. The CDR3 is 13 residues long. V lost 9 bases to trimming and J lost 3 bases; unmatched junction nucleotides: 5. CDR3 in amino acids: CARSSGRNYEQYF. Written as DNA, the CDR3 is TGTGCCAGATCTAGCGGGAGAAACTACGAGCAGTACTTC.